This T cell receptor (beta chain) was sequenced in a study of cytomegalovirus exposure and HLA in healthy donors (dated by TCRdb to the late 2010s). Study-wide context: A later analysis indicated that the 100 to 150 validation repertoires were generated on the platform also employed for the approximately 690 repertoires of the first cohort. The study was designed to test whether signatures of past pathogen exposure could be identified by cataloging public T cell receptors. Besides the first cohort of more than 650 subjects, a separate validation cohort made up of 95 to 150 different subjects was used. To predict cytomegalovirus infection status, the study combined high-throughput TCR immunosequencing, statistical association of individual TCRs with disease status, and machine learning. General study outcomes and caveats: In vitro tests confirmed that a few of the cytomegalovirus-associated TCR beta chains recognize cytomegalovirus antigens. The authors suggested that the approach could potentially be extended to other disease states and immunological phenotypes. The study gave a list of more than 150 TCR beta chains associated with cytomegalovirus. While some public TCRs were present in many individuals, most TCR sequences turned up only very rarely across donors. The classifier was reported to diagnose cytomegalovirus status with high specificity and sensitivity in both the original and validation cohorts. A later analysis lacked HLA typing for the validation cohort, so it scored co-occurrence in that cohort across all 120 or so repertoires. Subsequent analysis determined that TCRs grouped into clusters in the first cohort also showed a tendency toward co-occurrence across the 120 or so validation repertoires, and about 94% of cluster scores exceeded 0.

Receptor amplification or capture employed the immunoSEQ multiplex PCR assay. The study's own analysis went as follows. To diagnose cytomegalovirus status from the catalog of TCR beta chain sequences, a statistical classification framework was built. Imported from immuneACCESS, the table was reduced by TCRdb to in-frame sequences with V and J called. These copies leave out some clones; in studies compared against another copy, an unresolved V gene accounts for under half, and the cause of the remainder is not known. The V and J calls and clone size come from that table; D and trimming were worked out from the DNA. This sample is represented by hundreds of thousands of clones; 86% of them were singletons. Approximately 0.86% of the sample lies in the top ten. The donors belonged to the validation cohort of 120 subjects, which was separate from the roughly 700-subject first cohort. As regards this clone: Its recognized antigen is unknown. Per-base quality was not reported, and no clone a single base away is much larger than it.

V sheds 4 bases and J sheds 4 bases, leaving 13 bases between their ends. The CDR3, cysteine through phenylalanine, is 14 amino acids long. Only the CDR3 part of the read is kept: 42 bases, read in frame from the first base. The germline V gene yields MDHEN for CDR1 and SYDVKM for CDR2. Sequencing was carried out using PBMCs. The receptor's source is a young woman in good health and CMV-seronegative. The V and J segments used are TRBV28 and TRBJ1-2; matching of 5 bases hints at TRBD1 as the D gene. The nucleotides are TGTGCCAGCAGTTCCGGGGGGGTTGGCTATGGCTACACCTTC. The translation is CASSSGGVGYGYTF.